This T cell receptor beta chain was profiled in a study of shared clonotypes between healthy human individuals. Study-level results: Rarefaction revealed incomplete sorted-subset sequencing despite large depth. Naive subsets tended to show greater estimated richness than memory subsets.

Several immunoSEQ plates held equal portions of the genomic DNA taken from each subset. Each replicate PCR on the sorted subsets used 200 to 250 ng DNA (around 30,000 T cell genomes). Sequencing was performed with immunoSEQ multiplex PCR; in TCRdb, only in-frame clones are kept and a portion is missing. The repertoire consists of about 2.1 million clones, with 85% to 95% occurring once and the leading ten covering about 1.7%. Naive CD8 isolation took CD45RO-negative cells positively selected for CCR7 and excluded terminally differentiated effector memory CD45RA+ cells. CDR1 MNHEY and CDR2 SMNVEV come from the germline V gene (reference sequence). CDR3 length: 13 amino acids. V dropped 6 bases and J dropped 6 bases, with 12 bases sitting between them. Concerning this clone: Its specificity is unknown.

The clonotype comes from a young man in good health. Some clones in this sample may be carry-over from other donors' samples. The source material was naive CD8+ T cells from PBMCs. The genes are TRBV27 and TRBJ2-1, with D possibly matching TRBD2 (6 bases). The CDR3 loop reads CASSLGSSNEQFF. DNA for the CDR3: TGTGCCAGCAGCCTCGGGAGTTCCAATGAGCAGTTCTTC.